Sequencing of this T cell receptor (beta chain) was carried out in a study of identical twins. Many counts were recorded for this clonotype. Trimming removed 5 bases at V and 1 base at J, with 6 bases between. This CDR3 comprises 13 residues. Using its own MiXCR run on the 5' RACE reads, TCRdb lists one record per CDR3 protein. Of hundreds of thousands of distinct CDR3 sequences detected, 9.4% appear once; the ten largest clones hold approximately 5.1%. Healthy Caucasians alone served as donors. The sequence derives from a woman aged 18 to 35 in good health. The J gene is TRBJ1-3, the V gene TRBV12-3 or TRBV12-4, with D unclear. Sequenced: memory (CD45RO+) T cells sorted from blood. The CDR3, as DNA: TGTGCCAGCAGTACTCAATCTGGAAACACCATATATTTT. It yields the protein CASSTQSGNTIYF.